This T cell receptor (beta chain) came from a study of CD8 T cells in Susac syndrome. The CDR3 is 15 amino acids. V lost 1 base and J lost 1, with 11 bases in between. Per the germline V gene, CDR1 is SGHNT and CDR2 is YYREEE (reference sequence). About this clonotype: Antigen unknown.

Random-hexamer reverse transcription was applied to about 0.5 to 1 ug RNA. An immunoSEQ multiplex PCR generated amplified TCR beta CDR3 products spanning 54 Vbeta and 13 Jbeta. A single record per CDR3 protein comes from TCRdb applying MiXCR to the immunoSEQ multiplex PCR reads. The sample carries around 59,000 distinct CDR3 sequences, approximately 90% recorded once. Controls were healthy donors (matched for age and sex). TEMRA cells were FACS-enriched, with CD8+ and CD4+ T cells isolated negatively. Study-level findings and limits: The study conceded that its TCR sequencing and HLA analysis involved relatively few individuals.

The chain employs TRBV5-4 and TRBJ1-2; D gene unclear. The TCR originated in a human donor in good health. The sample consisted of CD8+ T cells from PBMCs. The CDR3, as DNA: TGTGCCAGCAGCTTGTCTGATCCTCTTAACTATGGCTACACCTTC. Amino acids: CASSLSDPLNYGYTF.